Listed below are T cell receptor beta chains from one sample, sequenced in a study of control samples from healthy donors and cancer patients. Here immunoSEQ multiplex PCR was the method, and the copy in TCRdb shows in-frame clones only, minus some. The table lists around 99,000 clones, roughly 89% of them singletons. Sequences were obtained from blood. These receptors all stem from a woman between 45 and 65 years old in good health. Each CDR3 is given with its conserved first and last residue. D genes are given only for firm matches. Clone size, where shown, is once, few, many, or a class for clones that have expanded.

TRBD2	TRBJ2-5	-	TRBV28	CASSLGGSGTWAETQYF	TGTGCCAGCAGTTTGGGGGGTAGCGGGACGTGGGCTGAGACCCAGTACTTC
-	TRBJ1-2	-	TRBV18	CASSPPNSYYGYTF	TGTGCCAGCTCACCACCTAATTCGTACTATGGCTACACCTTC
TRBD1	TRBJ1-4	-	TRBV29-1	CSVGSRDRGEKLFF	TGCAGCGTTGGGAGCCGGGACAGGGGTGAAAAACTGTTTTTT
-	TRBJ2-3	-	TRBV24-1	CATSDLWYTQYF	TGTGCCACCAGTGATTTATGGTATACGCAGTATTTT
TRBD2	TRBJ2-3	-	TRBV5-1	CASSLLAGNTDTQYF	TGCGCCAGCAGCTTGCTAGCGGGCAACACAGATACGCAGTATTTT
-	TRBJ2-5	-	TRBV18	CASSPGIQETQYF	TGTGCCAGCTCACCAGGTATCCAAGAGACCCAGTACTTC
TRBD2	TRBJ2-3	-	TRBV6-1	CASSEAPGAGGRDTQYF	TGTGCCAGCAGTGAAGCCCCGGGAGCGGGGGGGCGAGATACGCAGTATTTT
-	TRBJ2-1	-	TRBV7-3	CASSARLHSYNEQFF	TGTGCCAGCAGCGCCCGGCTTCACTCCTACAATGAGCAGTTCTTC
-	TRBJ1-1	-	TRBV6-5	CASKGRSKVLEAFF	TGTGCCAGCAAAGGACGTTCCAAAGTCCTTGAAGCTTTCTTT
-	TRBJ2-2	-	TRBV5-1	CASSSTPGAGTGELFF	TGCGCCAGCAGCTCAACTCCGGGGGCGGGCACCGGGGAGCTGTTTTTT
TRBD1	TRBJ1-5	few	TRBV2	CASGGQYSNQPQHF	TGTGCCAGCGGGGGACAGTATAGCAATCAGCCCCAGCATTTT
-	TRBJ1-2	-	TRBV29-1	CIIYQETTHPYGYTF	TGCATCATATACCAAGAGACCACTCACCCCTATGGCTACACCTTC
TRBD2	TRBJ2-5	-	TRBV30	CARTSGQETQYF	TGTGCCCGCACTAGCGGACAAGAGACCCAGTACTTC
-	TRBJ1-1	-	TRBV14	CASSQDRLYTGFNTEAFF	TGTGCCAGCAGCCAAGATCGGCTTTACACGGGGTTTAACACTGAAGCTTTCTTT
-	TRBJ2-7	-	TRBV9	CASSAGTQGYEQYF	TGTGCCAGCAGCGCCGGGACTCAGGGATACGAGCAGTACTTC
-	TRBJ2-7	once	TRBV7-9	CASRGTSSYEQYF	TGTGCCAGCAGGGGGACTTCCTCCTACGAGCAGTACTTC
-	TRBJ2-1	-	TRBV20-1	CSARDGNFF	TGCAGTGCTAGAGATGGCAATTTCTTC
-	TRBJ1-4	-	TRBV5-1	CASTSTATNEKLFF	TGCGCCAGCACCTCGACGGCAACTAATGAAAAACTGTTTTTT
TRBD1	TRBJ2-5	-	TRBV6-5	CASSYLATGEETQYF	TGTGCCAGCAGTTACCTGGCTACAGGGGAGGAGACCCAGTACTTC
-	TRBJ2-3	-	TRBV19	CASMKATEDTQYF	TGTGCCAGTATGAAGGCTACGGAAGATACGCAGTATTTT
TRBD1	TRBJ1-3	-	TRBV7-8	CASTPRDSGNTIYF	TGTGCCAGCACCCCAAGGGACAGTGGAAACACCATATATTTT
-	TRBJ1-2	-	TRBV2	CASRVQGGLSYGYTF	TGTGCCAGCAGGGTACAGGGAGGCTTAAGCTATGGCTACACCTTC
-	TRBJ2-5	-	TRBV6-5	CASTNRTGIPQYF	TGTGCCAGCACTAACAGGACGGGGATTCCCCAGTACTTC
-	TRBJ1-6	-	TRBV12-3/TRBV12-4	CASRGGNSPLHF	TGTGCCAGCAGGGGCGGGAATTCACCCCTCCACTTT
-	TRBJ1-2	-	TRBV6-2/TRBV6-3	CASSYPLGGYTF	TGTGCCAGCAGTTACCCCCTAGGGGGCTACACCTTC
-	TRBJ2-1	-	TRBV7-3	CASSAQYGGPYEQFF	TGTGCCAGCAGCGCCCAGTACGGGGGGCCGTATGAGCAGTTCTTC
TRBD1	TRBJ1-1	-	TRBV4-1	CASRRPGQMNTEAFF	TGCGCCAGCAGACGTCCGGGACAGATGAACACTGAAGCTTTCTTT
-	TRBJ2-1	once	TRBV7-9	CASSLSGLGNEQFF	TGTGCCAGCAGCTTATCCGGGTTGGGTAATGAGCAGTTCTTC
TRBD1	TRBJ2-1	-	TRBV4-1	CASSQTVTGAQVNEQFF	TGCGCCAGCAGCCAAACGGTGACAGGGGCGCAGGTCAATGAGCAGTTCTTC
-	TRBJ2-6	-	TRBV5-4	CASARLVRQSRANVLTF	TGTGCCAGCGCCCGTCTCGTCAGACAAAGTCGGGCCAACGTCCTGACTTTC
-	TRBJ2-3	-	TRBV5-6	CASSLANTDTQYF	TGTGCCAGCAGCTTGGCCAACACAGATACGCAGTATTTT
-	TRBJ1-5	once	TRBV11-2	CASSLSSSWEQPQHF	TGTGCCAGCAGCTTATCCTCCTCCTGGGAGCAGCCCCAGCATTTT
-	TRBJ1-1	-	TRBV3-1/TRBV3-2	CASSQGGTWVDTEAFF	TGTGCCAGCAGCCAAGGTGGGACTTGGGTGGATACTGAAGCTTTCTTT
-	TRBJ2-5	-	TRBV18	CASSPSSGRRRETQYF	TGTGCCAGCTCACCTTCTTCAGGACGTAGGAGGGAGACCCAGTACTTC
-	TRBJ2-2	-	TRBV19	CASSRKSPGTLLTNTGELFF	TGTGCCAGTAGCCGCAAGTCTCCGGGGACCCTTCTAACGAACACCGGGGAGCTGTTTTTT
-	TRBJ2-1	-	TRBV4-1	CASSSRRGADYNEQFF	TGCGCCAGCAGCTCCCGCCGAGGGGCCGACTACAATGAGCAGTTCTTC